This TCR beta chain derives from a study of blood T cell repertoires in COVID-19. Data came from immunoSEQ multiplex PCR; TCRdb stores just in-frame clones and leaves some out. Among 300,000 to 350,000 clones, approximately 88% were seen once, and the ten largest hold 5%. Per germline, CDR1 WNHNN and CDR2 SYGVQD (reference sequence). Trimming removed 9 bases from V and 5 bases from J; junction bases left unmatched: 13. The CDR3 consists of 15 residues. Participant age was roughly 18 to 90 years, and participants resided in around 24 US areas. This clonotype was obtained from a man aged 25 to 45 who had recovered from COVID-19. Sequenced material: PBMCs or T cells enriched from blood (not recorded which). The chain uses TRBV10-1 and TRBJ2-1, with 7 bases aligning to TRBD1. The CDR3 region has the DNA TGCGCCAGAAAGACAGGGTACATATTAAACAATGAGCAGTTCTTC. Translated, it gives CARKTGYILNNEQFF.